This entry describes one T cell receptor beta chain. Its recognized antigen is unknown. No base quality information exists; no much larger clone differs at one position. Libraries came from the immunoSEQ multiplex PCR assay. A mixture of 60 forward primers for TCR Vbeta segments and 13 reverse primers for TCR Jbeta segments was used in the multiplex PCR. A multiplex PCR assay on genomic DNA amplified the CDR3 region of rearranged TCR beta genes. The amplified TCR beta libraries were sequenced on the Illumina HiSeq System as 87-base-pair reads. The study's processing was this. A later analysis counted approximately 76 million unique TCR beta chains across the 650 to 800 repertoires, and roughly 10 million of these chains were shared by at least two donors. A nearest-neighbor algorithm error-corrected the raw reads and collapsed the reads into unique sequences, merging closely related sequences to remove PCR and sequencing errors. Alignment of CDR3 sequences to IMGT reference sequences was used to assign V, D and J gene segments. For a sequence to be retained, a match of at least six nucleotides was required to both a V gene segment and a J gene segment. A rearrangement was called productive if the CDR3 had no stop codons and remained in frame with V and J, and every other rearrangement was called non-productive. CDR3 was defined by IMGT convention, running from the second conserved V-encoded cysteine to the conserved J-encoded phenylalanine. The earlier analysis of about 640 of the donors excluded any sequence lacking an unambiguous match to a single V gene segment. In an earlier analysis of approximately 500 of the donors, a V segment was called functional when productive rearrangements were above 56.7%, and segregating when the standard deviation between donors exceeded 5%. A statistical classification framework was built to diagnose cytomegalovirus status from the catalog of TCR beta chain sequences. V and J gene assignment, in a later analysis, came from comparing TCR nucleotide sequences with IMGT/GENE-DB human TR gene sequences. A later analysis assigned CDR3 sequences and most-parsimonious VDJ recombination scenarios with the TCRdist pipeline. In a later analysis, each TCR beta chain was defined by its CDR3 amino acid sequence together with its V-gene family, and reads without a unique V-gene family were excluded. A later analysis removed 500 to 600 highly shared, low-generation-probability nucleotide sequences to deal with suspected cross-contamination and a sequencing artifact. For each public chain, a later analysis derived a clonal expansion index from normalized ranks of inferred template counts within each repertoire. In a later analysis, generation probabilities were computed using a VDJ recombination model fitted to out-of-frame rearrangements, and the results were checked against IGoR. A later analysis scored TCR-TCR, TCR-HLA and TCR-CMV co-occurrence with hypergeometric tests, applying a repertoire-size bias correction to TCR pairs. To estimate false discovery rates, a later analysis permuted the HLA or CMV assignments 20 times. In a later analysis, co-occurring TCRs were grouped using DBSCAN, with TCRdist sequence similarity added in when clustering inside HLA-allele-positive subsets. For co-occurrence clustering, repertoires with fewer than 30,000 or more than 120,000 public chains were excluded, along with roughly five repertoires with anomalous nucleotide sharing. TCRdb limited this immuneACCESS table to in-frame rearrangements with V and J called. A share of clones is missing; checked studies link under half to unresolved V genes, and the rest is unexplained. The V and J calls and clone size are taken from that table; D and trimming were inferred from the DNA. The sample records some 250,000 clones, around 76% of which are singletons. Around 5.7% of the sample comes from the top ten.

The cohort consisted of more than 650 healthy bone marrow donors. All cohort members were sampled while nominally healthy, although unrecorded immune exposures were likely present. The donor was CMV seropositive and belonged to the group of about 290 seropositive cohort members. Each donor provided a peripheral blood sample, and peripheral blood mononuclear cells were used for TCR beta sequencing. The Qiagen DNeasy Blood Extraction Kit was used to extract genomic DNA from the blood cell samples. This sample stems from a study of cytomegalovirus exposure and HLA in healthy donors (dated by TCRdb to about 2017). Broadly, across the study: In an earlier analysis of under 750 of the donors, under 300 Gb of sequence data and just under 120 million unique TCR beta sequences from 180 million or so T cells were reported. A later genetic analysis used genome-wide SNP genotypes for about 60% of the 666 donors, treating that subset as a discovery cohort. Rather than using new phenotypic data, the later analysis identified candidate immune exposures from TCR beta sequences and from how often those sequences occurred across donors. HLA typing covered class I and class II loci at four-digit resolution. About five DR-DQ haplotypes were treated as single units for association and clustering because of strong linkage in the cohort. An early release that covered around 590 HLA-typed donors contained approximately 300 gigabases of sequencing data and tens of millions of unique TCR sequences. Donor age, sex, ethnicity and CMV serostatus were compiled together with the repertoire data. The study profiled the T cell repertoires of 666 subjects by immunosequencing and related them to cytomegalovirus serostatus. The number of donors typed differed by locus, with about 620-630 for A, B, C, DRB1 and DQB1, approximately 500 for DQA1, 606 for DPA1, and approximately 470 for DPB1. Every repertoire in the discovery cohort had been generated on one and the same sequencing platform. The study aimed to test whether cataloging public T cell receptors could reveal signatures of past pathogen exposure. A separate validation cohort of roughly 130 different subjects was used in addition to the approximately 670-subject first cohort. An earlier analysis of nearly 600 of the donors applied high-throughput TCR beta sequencing to assess whether each TCR beta V gene segment acted as functional or pseudogenic. Across under 500 genotyped donors of the cohort, an average of 235,054 unique TCR beta nucleotide sequences per donor were sequenced, and approximately 17% of those sequences were non-productive. Of the roughly 400 genotyped donors, around 81% fell in the genetic ancestry cluster associated with self-reported Caucasian donors. To predict cytomegalovirus infection status, the study combined high-throughput TCR immunosequencing, statistical association of individual TCRs with disease status, and machine learning. A later analysis re-analyzed previously published TCR beta repertoires from 550 to 700 donors and added high-resolution HLA genotyping to study TCR occurrence patterns. Results and caveats for the whole study, not just this receptor: The cohort was sequenced for TCR beta chains only, and without alpha or paired-chain data the features that could be detected were limited. A further reported finding was that TCR beta sequences accurately predicted the HLA-A and HLA-B alleles for most subjects in the first cohort. Presence/absence analyses assumed roughly uniform sequencing depth across donors, an assumption that may not hold. The study listed over 150 TCR beta chains as associated with cytomegalovirus. Because some donors lacked HLA typing at each locus, the association tests relied only on the typed subset. At a false discovery rate of 0.05, a later analysis linked approximately 18,000 TCR beta sequences to specific HLA alleles. A later analysis found that HLA-associated TCR beta chains were more clonally expanded and had lower generation probabilities than equally common non-associated chains. Most CMV-associated TCR beta chains appeared to be HLA-restricted in a later analysis, and the HLA associations seemed to be driven largely by CMV exposure. V-gene and J-gene trimming of TCR beta chains was associated with a missense DCLRE1C variant in a later genetic analysis, and the association was replicated in an independent cohort. An earlier analysis of some 590 of the donors showed that most TCR beta V segments appeared in productive rearrangements either about 87% or about 30% of the time, which broadly matched IMGT annotations. Some IMGT-functional V segments, including TRBV6-2 and TRBV6-3, could not be told apart with the 87-base-pair reads, so those segments were excluded. A cluster of highly shared sequence variants was judged likely to be a technical artifact of the sequencing pipeline. CMV serostatus was the only immune exposure information available for the cohort. In a later analysis, TCR association rates were found to vary across HLA loci, with the most associated TCRs seen for DRB1 alleles and the fewest for HLA-C alleles. According to a later genetic analysis, donors in an Asian-associated ancestry cluster had fewer N-insertions in productive TCRs than the roughly 670-donor mean. Linkage disequilibrium might explain the correlated functional status among segregating V segments, but an unknown experimental factor could not be ruled out. A few of the identified cytomegalovirus-associated TCR beta chains were confirmed in vitro to be specific for cytomegalovirus antigens. In both the original and validation cohorts, the classifier was reported to diagnose cytomegalovirus status with high specificity and sensitivity. Because counts were too low, approximately 18 rarely observed V segments, including chromosome 9 orphons, were excluded from the earlier analysis of several hundred of the donors. Most TCR sequences were observed very rarely across donors, whereas some public TCRs were present in many individuals. It was suggested by the authors that the approach could potentially be generalized to other disease states and immunological phenotypes. Strong co-occurrence of HLA alleles, especially DR and DQ, made assigning TCR associations to individual alleles difficult. A later analysis reported that several top co-occurrence clusters appeared linked to parvovirus B19, influenza, CMV and Epstein-Barr virus.

From the germline V gene (reference sequence), CDR1 is SEHNR and CDR2 is FQNEAQ. CDR3 length: 15 amino acids, cysteine to phenylalanine. The only DNA kept is the CDR3, 45 bases in frame from the first base. V and J are truncated by 6 bases and 1 base respectively, leaving an intervening sequence of 12 bases. This sequence was found in a middle-aged woman in good health and CMV-seropositive. The sequence is built from TRBV7-9 and TRBJ2-2, with TRBD2 tentatively as D gene (6 bases match). Sequences were obtained from PBMCs. The nucleotide sequence reads as follows: TGTGCCAGCAGGTCCGCGGGGAAGAACACCGGGGAGCTGTTTTTT. This is translated as CASRSAGKNTGELFF.